The following is a T cell receptor (beta chain) sequence with its context. As yet, its antigen is unknown. The data were taken from a study of EBV T-cell therapy then PD-1 blockade in nasopharyngeal carcinoma. The CDR3 is made up of 14 amino acids. Germline lookup yields CDR1 PRHDT and CDR2 FYEKMQ (reference sequence). V lost 5 bases to trimming and J lost 4 bases, with 15 bases between them. The data were produced by immunoSEQ multiplex PCR, yet TCRdb's version contains in-frame clones alone and is incomplete. This table has more than 15,000 clones, over 80% appearing once. Specified treatment: AdE1-LMPpoly-expanded autologous EBV-specific T-cell therapy followed by anti-PD-1 nivolumab.

This TCR was sampled from a man aged 35-49 years with nasopharyngeal carcinoma. This sample comprised CD8+ T cells from blood, obtained at day 0 from a patient whose treatment included autologous EBV-specific T cells and nivolumab. The V gene is TRBV13, the J gene TRBJ2-7; the D gene is possibly TRBD2 (5 bases). CDR3 nucleotide sequence: TGTGCCAGCAGCCCCGGCGGGCCGAGTTACGAGCAGTACTTC. It specifies CASSPGGPSYEQYF.